A single sample gave rise to the 5 T cell receptor beta chains below, sequenced in a study of CD8 T cells in ankylosing spondylitis. Whole-study findings and limits: Among TCR beta sequences, a motif of several highly homologous variants appeared characteristic of ankylosing spondylitis blood.

Their specific antigens are unknown. TCRdb reanalysed the 5' RACE reads using MiXCR and keeps one entry per CDR3 protein. Of more than 300,000 distinct CDR3 sequences listed, around 7.6% are singletons. Sample: blood, either unsorted or a sorted T cell fraction (not recorded which). The receptors here all came from a male donor with ankylosing spondylitis.

This clonotype was observed a few times. This chain connects TRBV27 to TRBJ1-5; a possible D gene is TRBD1 (6 bases). The CDR3 spans 14 residues. V dropped 6 bases and J dropped 6 bases, with 15 bases sitting between them. CDR1 is MNHEY and CDR2 is SMNVEV in the germline V gene (reference sequence). The CDR3 region is CASSLLQGAQPQHF. The CDR3 nucleotides read TGTGCCAGCAGCCTCCTACAGGGTGCTCAGCCCCAGCATTTT.

The gene calls are TRBV25-1 and TRBJ2-7; D uncertain. Germline V CDR1 and CDR2: MGHDK, SYGVNS. The CDR3 runs to 12 residues. The CDR3 protein is CVPLPYGYEQYF. For the CDR3, the DNA is TGTGTCCCCCTCCCGTATGGGTACGAGCAGTACTTC.

This clonotype was seen only a few times. The chain has TRBV27 and TRBJ2-7; 7 bases map to TRBD1. Unmatched junction bases numbered 7, after V lost 6 bases and J lost 5 bases. This CDR3 comprises 13 residues. In germline, CDR1 is MNHEY, CDR2 SMNVEV (reference sequence). The CDR3 nucleotides are TGTGCCAGCAGCCGCAGGGGGTACGACGAGCAGTACTTC. Translating gives CASSRRGYDEQYF.

The chain joins TRBV4-1 to TRBJ2-3, with 14 nucleotides matching TRBD2. Germline assignment: CDR1 MGHRA and CDR2 YSYEKL. The CDR3 extends over 18 amino acids. The V segment lost 1 base and the J segment 0 bases; nucleotides outside the gene matches: 3. CDR3 amino acids: CASSQVGLAGGSTDTQYF. The CDR3 nucleotides are TGCGCCAGCAGCCAAGTTGGACTAGCGGGAGGAAGCACAGATACGCAGTATTTT.

V and J are TRBV19 and TRBJ1-1, with 10 positions matching TRBD1. In germline, CDR1 is LNHDA, CDR2 SQIVND (reference sequence). V shed 5 bases, J shed 6 bases, and the junction held 6 bases outside the gene matches. This CDR3 has 14 amino acids. The CDR3 bases are TGTGCCAGTAGTCCACGGGACAGGGGACCTGAAGCTTTCTTT. Its protein is CASSPRDRGPEAFF.